Shown below are 22 T cell receptor beta chains from a single sample sequenced in a study of T cells in Graves' hyperthyroidism and ophthalmopathy. Regions amplified from RNA transcripts were the TCR beta CDR3 regions. With the HTBI primer set, the TCR CDR3 went through a first round of RT-PCR. Each CDR3 protein is one row after TCRdb ran MiXCR on the multiplex PCR reads. The table records about 500,000 distinct CDR3 sequences, roughly 15% of them present only once. The source material was blood. The receptors derive from a woman aged 25 to 39 with Graves' ophthalmopathy.

This clonotype was recorded many times. V usage is TRBV7-2 and J usage is TRBJ1-2; D unclear. Trimming took 5 bases from V and 2 from J, leaving 15 bases between them. Germline V gene sequence: CDR1 SGHTA, CDR2 FQGNSA. This CDR3 region has 15 residues. Written as DNA, the CDR3 is TGTGCCAGCAGCGCAGGACTGTTAAGGAACTATGGCTACACCTTC. As protein: CASSAGLLRNYGYTF.

There are a few counts of this clonotype. V usage is TRBV12-3 or TRBV12-4 and J usage is TRBJ1-4; D uncertain. Deletions cut 6 bases from V and 5 bases from J, with 16 bases between. This CDR3 is built from 15 residues. The chain's CDR3 is CASSPLGEANEKLFF. DNA for the CDR3: TGTGCCAGCAGCCCACTCGGGGAAGCGAATGAAAAACTGTTTTTT.

As for this clonotype: One base away lies a much larger clone, so this may be a sequencing read error. This sequence joins TRBV7-2 and TRBJ2-1; no definite D call. CDR1 and CDR2 (germline): SGHTA, FQGNSA. The CDR3 extends over 15 amino acids. The CDR3: CGSSSPRTTYNEQFF. CDR3 DNA sequence: TGTGGCAGCAGCTCCCCGCGGACGACCTACAATGAGCAGTTCTTC.

Comment on this clonotype: A much larger clonotype is one base distant, so this may be a read error. The rearrangement uses TRBV14 and TRBJ2-5; 10 positions agree with TRBD1. The CDR3 runs 15 residues. V lost 1 base to trimming and J lost 4 bases; unmatched junction nucleotides: 3. CDR1 is SGHDN, CDR2 FVKESK, per germline. CDR3 in DNA: TGTGCCAGCAGCCAAGCCGGGACAGGGGCAGAGACCCAGTACTTC. Amino acids: CASSQAGTGAETQYF.

This clonotype has ten or more counts. V usage is TRBV20-1 and J usage is TRBJ2-2; D call uncertain. V was trimmed by 1 base and J by 4 bases, leaving 7 bases between them. Germline V gene sequence: CDR1 DFQATT, CDR2 SNEGSKA (reference sequence). The CDR3 covers 13 residues. The CDR3 spells CSARARSTGELFF. CDR3 DNA: TGCAGTGCTAGAGCTAGAAGCACCGGGGAGCTGTTTTTT.

This clonotype was detected ten times or more. The chain joins TRBV3-1 to TRBJ1-5; weak D call: TRBD1 (6 bases). V was clipped by 3 bases and J by 0 bases, with 9 bases between them. CDR1 and CDR2 from the germline V gene are LGHDT and YNNKEL (reference sequence). The CDR3 covers 15 residues. The CDR3 region has the DNA TGTGCCAGCAGCCAGACAGGAAATAGCAATCAGCCCCAGCATTTT. Its protein is CASSQTGNSNQPQHF.

The sample holds many counts of this clonotype. V and J are TRBV28 and TRBJ2-7, with D uncertain. The germline V gene has CDR1 MDHEN and CDR2 SYDVKM. Trimming removed 3 bases from V and 3 bases from J, with 6 bases in between. The CDR3 runs 12 residues. The CDR3 loop is CASSLINYEQYF. CDR3 DNA sequence: TGTGCCAGCAGTTTGATTAACTACGAGCAGTACTTC.

This clonotype was counted at least ten times. The V call is TRBV24-1, the J call TRBJ2-1; the match to TRBD1 covers 9 bases. J lost 5 bases, V lost 7 bases, and 11 bases had no gene match. This CDR3 spans 16 amino acids. Germline CDR1 KGHDR, CDR2 SFDVKD. The CDR3 nucleotides are TGTGCCACCAGGGGCGTGACAGGGGGACGAAACAATGAGCAGTTCTTC. It yields the protein CATRGVTGGRNNEQFF.

The chain joins TRBV4-3 to TRBJ2-1; TRBD2 agrees at 12 bases. The CDR3 runs 17 residues. Germline trimming cut 4 bases from V and 6 bases from J; bases unmatched to any gene: 10. Per the germline V gene, CDR1 is LGHNA and CDR2 is YSLEER. In nucleotides, the CDR3 is TGCGCCAGCAGCCCAGATCTAGCGGGAGGGCTTCTCAATGAGCAGTTCTTC. Protein product: CASSPDLAGGLLNEQFF.

This clonotype has more than one count but fewer than ten. The chain is built from TRBV24-1 and TRBJ2-1; tentative D call: TRBD2 (7 bases). Germline CDR1 is KGHDR and CDR2 is SFDVKD. The CDR3 is 16 residues long. V shed 4 bases and J shed 5 bases, with 17 bases lying between them. The CDR3 region is CATSDEGGGWNNEQFF. CDR3 in DNA: TGTGCCACCAGTGACGAAGGGGGGGGATGGAACAATGAGCAGTTCTTC.

The sample holds many counts of this clonotype. The V gene is TRBV12-3 or TRBV12-4, the J gene TRBJ2-2, with 14 nucleotides matching TRBD2. Losses at the gene ends were 5 bases for V and 6 bases for J; bases not matched to a gene: 14. CDR3 length equals 19 residues. The CDR3 nucleotides are TGTGCCAGCAGTGTTGGACTAGCGGGAGGTTTTGATAAAGCCGGGGAGCTGTTTTTT. Translation gives CASSVGLAGGFDKAGELFF.

This clonotype was seen many times. The chain recombines TRBV6-5 with TRBJ2-3; 12 bases are a match to TRBD2. From germline, CDR1 is MNHEY and CDR2 SVGAGI. The CDR3 is 19 residues long. J gave up 5 bases and V 0 bases, and 12 bases lay outside the gene matches. The CDR3 region has the DNA TGTGCCAGCAGTTACTCGACCCTAGCGGGAGGGTCCCCCCTAGATACGCAGTATTTT. Amino acids: CASSYSTLAGGSPLDTQYF.

CDR3 DNA: TGCGCCAGCAGCCAAGATTTACAGGGAAACACTGAAGCTTTCTTT. Its translation is CASSQDLQGNTEAFF. J is TRBJ1-1 and V is TRBV4-1; a possible D gene is TRBD1 (6 bases). V lost 0 bases and J 2 bases, leaving 10 bases between the germline ends. CDR3 length: 15 amino acids. Germline CDR1 is MGHRA and CDR2 is YSYEKL.

This clonotype was picked up one time. One base away lies a much larger clone, so this may be a sequencing read error. This chain joins TRBV6-5 and TRBJ2-2; possible D gene TRBD1, 6 bases. The CDR3 loop spans 14 amino acids. Deletions cut 4 bases from V and 3 bases from J, with 9 bases between. From germline, CDR1 is MNHEY and CDR2 SVGAGI. CDR3 loop: CASSSPGDTGELFF. The DNA for the CDR3 is TGTGCCAGCAGTTCCCCAGGGGACACCGGGGAGCTGTTTTTT.

This clonotype was seen repeatedly, ten times or more. This chain links TRBV3-2 with TRBJ1-5; the table's D call, TRBD1, was not checked against the DNA. TRBV3-2 is listed as a pseudogene. The CDR3 length is 16 residues. The CDR3 protein is CASSPGNRGGNQPQHF. In DNA, the CDR3 is TGTGCCAGCAGCCCAGGCAACAGGGGCGGCAATCAGCCCCAGCATTTT.

This clonotype was found many times. The rearrangement links TRBV6-1 to TRBJ2-5; D is unclear. The germline gives CDR1 MNHNS, CDR2 SASEGT. V gave up 6 bases and J gave up 1 base, with 9 bases separating them. This CDR3 region has 13 residues. CDR3 sequence reads: CASRKGGQETQYF. The CDR3 DNA reads TGTGCCAGCAGAAAAGGCGGCCAAGAGACCCAGTACTTC.

The chain joins TRBV5-6 to TRBJ1-1, with a possible D match to TRBD1 (6 bases). V was pared by 5 bases and J by 4 bases, with 15 bases between. Looked up from germline, CDR1 is SGHDT and CDR2 is YYEEEE. The CDR3 sequence is 14 residues long. CDR3 coding DNA: TGTGCCAGCAGTTTTACCAGGGGTCCCACTGAAGCTTTCTTT. Its translation is CASSFTRGPTEAFF. Complete variable domain (other parts from reference TRBV5-6 and TRBJ1-1): DAGVTQSPTHLIKTRGQQVTLRCSPKSGHDTVSWYQQALGQGPQFIFQYYEEEERQRGNFPDRFSGHQFPNYSSELNVNALLLGDSALYLCASSFTRGPTEAFFGQGTRLTVV.

The J gene is TRBJ2-3, the V gene TRBV29-1, with D perhaps TRBD1 (6 bases). The CDR3 is made up of 16 amino acids. Germline CDR1 SQVTM, CDR2 ANQGSEA. V was trimmed by 6 bases and J by 1 base, leaving 20 bases between them. CDR3 bases: TGCAGCGTCGTTCTAACAGGGACCCGGGGCACAGATACGCAGTATTTT. The encoded protein is CSVVLTGTRGTDTQYF.

This clonotype occurred once. CDR3 coding DNA: TGTGCCAGCAGGACGGGAGTCGGATTGGACGAGCAGTACTTC. This codes for CASRTGVGLDEQYF. This sequence joins TRBV28 and TRBJ2-7, with D possibly TRBD2 on 6 matching bases. CDR3 length: 14 amino acids. Trimming removed 6 bases from V and 5 bases from J, with 17 bases in between. In germline, CDR1 is MDHEN, CDR2 SYDVKM.

The chain is built from TRBV11-3 and TRBJ2-1, with 8 bases aligning to TRBD2. This CDR3 spans 15 amino acids. The V segment lost 6 bases and the J segment 4 bases; nucleotides outside the gene matches: 8. The germline gives CDR1 SGHNT, CDR2 YENEEA. CDR3: CASSPLAGIYNEQFF. The CDR3 DNA is TGTGCCAGCAGTCCGTTAGCGGGAATATACAATGAGCAGTTCTTC.

Remarks on this clonotype: A read error may account for a junction end that differs from germline. V is TRBV20-1 and J is TRBJ2-5; D perhaps matches TRBD2 (5 bases). Germline CDR1 DFQATT, CDR2 SNEGSKA (reference sequence). The CDR3 has 11 amino acids. CDR3 DNA: TGCGGTGCTAGCCATAGAGGGACCCAGTACTTC. The encoded protein is CGASHRGTQYF.

There are many counts of this clonotype. The rearrangement links TRBV29-1 to TRBJ2-3; 12 bases fit TRBD2. After removal of 7 bases from V and 0 bases from J, the junction contained 8 bases not matched to a gene. Per germline, CDR1 SQVTM and CDR2 ANQGSEA. CDR3 length: 16 amino acids. CDR3 protein: CSATGLAGISTDTQYF. The DNA of the CDR3 is TGCAGCGCCACAGGACTAGCGGGGATTAGCACAGATACGCAGTATTTT.